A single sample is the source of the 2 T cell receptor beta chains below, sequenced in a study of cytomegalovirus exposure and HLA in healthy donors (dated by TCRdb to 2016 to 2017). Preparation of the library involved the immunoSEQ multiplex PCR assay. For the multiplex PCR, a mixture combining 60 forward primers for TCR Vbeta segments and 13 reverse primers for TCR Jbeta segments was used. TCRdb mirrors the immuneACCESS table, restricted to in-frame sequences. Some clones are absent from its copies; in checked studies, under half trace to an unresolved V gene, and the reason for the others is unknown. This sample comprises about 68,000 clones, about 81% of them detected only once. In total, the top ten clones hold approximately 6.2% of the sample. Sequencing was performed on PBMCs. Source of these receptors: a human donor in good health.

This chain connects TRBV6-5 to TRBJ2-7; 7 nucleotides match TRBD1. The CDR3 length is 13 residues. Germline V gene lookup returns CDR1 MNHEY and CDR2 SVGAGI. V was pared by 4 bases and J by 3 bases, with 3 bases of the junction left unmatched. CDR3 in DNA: TGTGCCAGCAGTTCTAACAGGGGCTACGAGCAGTACTTC. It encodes CASSSNRGYEQYF.

CDR3 in amino acids: CASSRDRVPLNYGYTF. The DNA for the CDR3 is TGTGCCAGTAGTCGGGACAGGGTTCCGTTAAACTATGGCTACACCTTC. This chain links TRBV19 with TRBJ1-2, with 9 bases lining up with TRBD1. CDR1 is LNHDA, CDR2 SQIVND, per germline (reference sequence). The CDR3 extends over 16 amino acids. J gave up 2 bases and V 5 bases, and 9 bases lay outside the gene matches.